This T cell receptor (beta chain) is drawn from a study of neurological immune-mediated disorders (dated by TCRdb to 2018 to 2020). Study-wide context: Peripheral blood TCR-beta repertoires from HTLV-I-associated myelopathy (HAM/TSP) patients, multiple sclerosis patients and healthy controls were compared by UMI-based sequencing. The approximately 98 TCR-beta libraries included longitudinal samples, technical triplicates and paired sorted CD4+ and CD8+ T-cell subsets alongside PBMC samples. Longitudinal HAM/TSP and healthy donors had 3 time-points each (about 3-45 month intervals). The cohort included around 70 subjects: approximately 15 with HAM/TSP, around 34 with multiple sclerosis, and around 20 healthy controls.

The sample holds many counts of this clonotype. Its antigen specificity is not known. Qualities for individual bases were not recorded, and no much larger clone is one base off. What this sample's time point label stands for: longitudinal time-point 3. Blood bank volunteers in Maryland, USA served as the healthy controls. For unsorted PBMC libraries, 2 million PBMCs were used after storage in RNAlater at -80 degrees C until RNA extraction. Peripheral blood was subjected to Ficoll-Hypaque density gradient centrifugation to isolate PBMCs, which were then cryopreserved in liquid nitrogen. Reading from cysteine to phenylalanine, the CDR3 counts 15 amino acids. CDR3 DNA is the only sequence kept; it has 45 bases, read in frame from the first base. The germline V gene encodes CDR1 MNHEY and CDR2 SVGAGI. Germline trimming: 4 bases from V, 3 bases from J; junction bases outside gene matches: 5. cDNA synthesis used template-switch 5'RACE with a primer carrying a 10-nucleotide random unique molecular identifier tagging each TCR transcript. Each sequencing run produced over 160 million TCR-beta sequences covering 15-18 subjects. The RNeasy kit was used to extract total RNA. Using the KAPA Real-time Library Amplification kit, TCR-beta VDJ regions were amplified with primers for the TCR constant region and the 5'RACE anchor. A first PCR added sample indexes and Illumina adaptors, and a second PCR then raised library yield. The roughly 650 bp TCR product was size-selected on a 2% E-gel SizeSelection system after Ampure bead purification. Before pooling, library quality was checked on a Bioanalyzer, concentration was measured with Qubit, and libraries were quantified with the Kapa Library Quantification kit. Libraries were sequenced paired-end 2 x 150 bp on an Illumina HiSeq 2500. To increase sequence diversity, roughly 24-32% phiX was spiked into each library pool. As for the authors' bioinformatics: Quality-filtered reads were processed with the UMI-based MiGEC pipeline, and over 75% of raw TCR sequences were removed by the MiGEC pipeline during error correction. VDJ genes were aligned to IMGT germline references, and clonotypes were defined by unique CDR3 amino acid sequence plus V-J genes. Clonal expansion, Shannon diversity and CDR3 relatedness were evaluated with VDJtools (CalcPairwiseDistances, ClusterSamples), while phylogenetic trees were built in CLCbio workbench. Using coefficient-of-variation modelling across technical triplicates, the study counted a clone as expanded if it had at least 8 unique UMIs. TCRdb passed the public sequencing reads through fastp at Q25 and MiXCR, retaining productive beta sequences. Each CDR3 protein appears once, grouped with its most common genes and DNA. The V and J calls reflect TCRdb's pipeline rather than the authors' work. The sample yields 45,000 to 65,000 distinct CDR3 sequences; 7% to 9% were counted once. 1.9% of the sample belongs to the ten largest clones.

What the research found in general, with its limitations: No identical CDR3 amino acid sequences were shared among expanded clones across subjects, suggesting private TCR-beta repertoires in all groups. TCR clonal expansion was highest in HAM/TSP patients and lowest in MS patients, with MS patients falling below even healthy controls.

The sample consisted of PBMCs. Recombination linked TRBV6-5 to TRBJ2-7; 11 junctional bases match TRBD2. This clonotype originated in a middle-aged woman in good health. The DNA is TGTGCCAGCAGTTCCACGACTAGCGGGGACTACGAGCAGTACTTC. Translation gives CASSSTTSGDYEQYF.